These T cell receptor beta chains were read from a single sample in a study of CD8+CD57+ T cells in acquired aplastic anemia. TCRdb ran MiXCR on the reads and lists one entry per CDR3 protein. The sample holds around 200,000 distinct CDR3 sequences, roughly half seen once. The sequencing input was sorted CD4+, CD8+, or CD8+CD57+ T cells (not recorded which) from PBMCs. The receptors were sampled from a human donor in good health, serving as a control. Each CDR3 is given with its conserved first and last residue. Each record gives: V gene, D gene, clone size, J gene, CDR3 DNA, CDR3 protein. The D gene is left open where the match is weak. Not all rows give a size; the values are once, few, many and, for expanded clones, a class.

TRBV20-1,.,.,TRBJ1-2,TGCAGTGCTAGTTTTGGGGAGAACTATGGCTACACCTTC,CSASFGENYGYTF
TRBV7-2,.,few,TRBJ1-1,TGTGCCAGCAGCTTAGGGTGGGGGCAGGGCACTGAAGCTTTCTTT,CASSLGWGQGTEAFF
TRBV7-2,.,.,TRBJ2-1,TGTGCCAGCAGCTTAGACGGGAAGTCCTACAATGAGCAGTTCTTC,CASSLDGKSYNEQFF
TRBV15,.,.,TRBJ2-5,TGTGCCACCAGCAGAGTATCGGGGATGCCAGAGACCCAGTACTTC,CATSRVSGMPETQYF
TRBV7-9,.,.,TRBJ2-7,TGTGCCAGCAGCTTCGGAGGGGGCGGGGCCGCGCGTAGCGAGCAGTACTTC,CASSFGGGGAARSEQYF
TRBV2,.,.,TRBJ2-5,TGTGCCAGCACCCCCGGCCCGTCGCTGCGGCAAGAGACCCAGTACTTC,CASTPGPSLRQETQYF
TRBV20-1,TRBD1,.,TRBJ1-6,TGCAGTGCTAGAGATATCGGACAGGGCTTCTATAATTCACCCCTCCACTTT,CSARDIGQGFYNSPLHF
TRBV6-5,TRBD2,.,TRBJ2-7,TGTGCCAGCAGCTTTGGGGGGGAAGGCTACGAGCAGTACTTC,CASSFGGEGYEQYF
TRBV9,TRBD1,.,TRBJ1-2,TGTGCCAGCAGCGCTACAGGGGAAGGGAATGGCTACACCTTC,CASSATGEGNGYTF
TRBV19,.,many,TRBJ1-4,TGTGCCAGTAGCGTGGGGGCTGGCGAAAAACTGTTTTTT,CASSVGAGEKLFF
TRBV4-3,.,many,TRBJ2-3,TGCGCCAGCAGGGGGACCCTAACTCGAGATACGCAGTATTTT,CASRGTLTRDTQYF
TRBV6-1,.,.,TRBJ2-6,TGTGCCAGCAGTGGGGACCCCTCTGGGGCCAACGTCCTGACTTTC,CASSGDPSGANVLTF
TRBV2,.,many,TRBJ2-7,TGTGCCAGCAGTCCTAGCTCCTACGAGCAGTACTTC,CASSPSSYEQYF
TRBV29-1,.,.,TRBJ2-3,TGCAGCGAGGACAGCACAGATACGCAGTATTTT,CSEDSTDTQYF
TRBV2,.,many,TRBJ1-1,TGTGCCAGCAGTGAAGATTGGCAGAATGAAGCTTTCTTT,CASSEDWQNEAFF
TRBV20-1,.,many,TRBJ2-3,TGCAGTGCTAGGACGACGGGCGATACGCAGTATTTT,CSARTTGDTQYF
TRBV7-7,.,many,TRBJ2-3,TGTGCTAGCAGCTTAGGTGGGGGATTCACAGATACGCAGTATTTT,CASSLGGGFTDTQYF
TRBV7-6,.,.,TRBJ1-2,TGTGCCAGCAGCCCTATCGGGGCAGGGGTCACCTACTTC,CASSPIGAGVTYF
TRBV7-3,TRBD1,.,TRBJ2-1,TGTGCCAGCAGCTCGGGACAGCACAATGAGCAGTTCTTC,CASSSGQHNEQFF
TRBV25-1,TRBD1,.,TRBJ2-7,TGTGCCAGCAGCTCGAATCGGGGACAGAGCCCCTACGAGCAGTACTTC,CASSSNRGQSPYEQYF
TRBV4-3,.,many,TRBJ1-3,TGCGCCAGCAGCCAAGATCACGTTTCCACCATATATTTT,CASSQDHVSTIYF
TRBV28,TRBD1,many,TRBJ2-3,TGTGCCAGCTCTGGACAGGGGACAGATACGCAGTATTTT,CASSGQGTDTQYF
TRBV9,TRBD2,.,TRBJ2-5,TGTGCCAGCAGCGTAGCTACATTGACTAGCGGGCAAGAGACCCAGTACTTC,CASSVATLTSGQETQYF
TRBV7-8,.,many,TRBJ1-6,TGTGCCAGCAGCCCGGACAGAGAAAATTCACCCCTCCACTTT,CASSPDRENSPLHF
TRBV4-2,TRBD2,few,TRBJ2-5,TGTGCCAGCAGCCAAGGTCCGGGGCGGGGGGGCCAAAACCAGTACTTC,CASSQGPGRGGQNQYF
TRBV7-2,TRBD2,many,TRBJ2-1,TGTGCCAGCAGCTGGACTAGCGGGGGGACTTCCTACAATGAGCAGTTCTTC,CASSWTSGGTSYNEQFF
TRBV9,TRBD1,once,TRBJ2-3,TGTGCCAGCAACCCCCGAGGGACAGCCACAGATACGCAGTATTTT,CASNPRGTATDTQYF
TRBV7-9,TRBD2,many,TRBJ2-7,TGTGCCAGCAGCTTAGCGGGGACTAGCGGGGGCTACGAGCAGTACTTC,CASSLAGTSGGYEQYF
TRBV7-2,.,many,TRBJ2-7,TGTGCCAGCAGCTTTAGAGGGGGAACAGCTGGCTACGAGCAGTACTTC,CASSFRGGTAGYEQYF
TRBV7-8,.,many,TRBJ2-7,TGTGCCAGCAGCTTAAGTTGGGGGCGGTCCCCCTACGAGCAGTACTTC,CASSLSWGRSPYEQYF
TRBV7-9,TRBD1,.,TRBJ1-2,TGTGCCAGCATCCCCGGTGGGCAGGGGGCCGATGGCTACACCTTC,CASIPGGQGADGYTF
TRBV4-1,.,many,TRBJ2-7,TGCGCCAGCAGCCAAGGAACAGGATTCTACGAGCAGTACTTC,CASSQGTGFYEQYF
TRBV4-3,.,.,TRBJ2-1,TGCGCCAGCAGCCAAGGAACGGGGAGTGATGAGCAGTTCTTC,CASSQGTGSDEQFF
TRBV2,.,many,TRBJ1-1,TGTGCCAGCATAGCGGACTCTTGGGTTAACACTGAAGCTTTCTTT,CASIADSWVNTEAFF
TRBV18,.,many,TRBJ2-7,TGTGCCAGCTCACCGCGAGGACCGTACGAGCAGTACTTC,CASSPRGPYEQYF
TRBV7-8,.,.,TRBJ1-1,TGTGCCAGCAGGGGCGGGACCGCTGAAGCTTTCTTT,CASRGGTAEAFF
TRBV7-3,.,few,TRBJ2-7,TGTGCCAGCAGCTCGCCCAGCTCCTACGAGCAGTACTTC,CASSSPSSYEQYF
TRBV25-1,.,.,TRBJ1-1,TGTGCCAGCAGTGAATTTGCAAACACTGAAGCTTTCTTT,CASSEFANTEAFF
TRBV5-1,.,many,TRBJ2-3,TGCGCCAGCAGCTTGACAGGGGTAGCGGCAGATACGCAGTATTTT,CASSLTGVAADTQYF
TRBV10-3,.,many,TRBJ1-4,TGTGCCATCAGTGAGAAGGGGGAGATGGGTGAAAAACTGTTTTTT,CAISEKGEMGEKLFF
TRBV25-1,TRBD2,once,TRBJ2-1,TGTGCCAGCAGTGGGAGACTAGCGGGGGGGTTTGAGCAGTTCTTC,CASSGRLAGGFEQFF
TRBV2,.,.,TRBJ2-3,TGTGCCAGCAGTGAAGTAGCTAGCACAGATACGCAGTATTTT,CASSEVASTDTQYF
TRBV13,.,many,TRBJ2-7,TGTGCCAGCAGCTTATTGAGGGGTGGGGGCCTGGACGAGCAGTACTTC,CASSLLRGGGLDEQYF
TRBV9,.,once,TRBJ1-5,TGTGCCAGCAGCGTAGGAAAGGGCAATCAGTCCCAGCATTTT,CASSVGKGNQSQHF
TRBV19,TRBD2,.,TRBJ2-3,TGTGCCAGTAGCCAGGATACTAGCGGGGGGACAGATACGCAGTATTTT,CASSQDTSGGTDTQYF
TRBV2,.,.,TRBJ1-1,TGTGCCACCCTCCTCCAGATGAACACTGAAGCTTTCTTT,CATLLQMNTEAFF
TRBV20-1,TRBD1,many,TRBJ2-5,TGCAGTGCTAGAGAGACAGGGAAAGAGACCCAGTACTTC,CSARETGKETQYF
TRBV13,TRBD1,.,TRBJ1-2,TGTGCCAGCAGCTTCGGTGTTGGCCCCGGGACAGGGGCTAGGGGCTACACCTTC,CASSFGVGPGTGARGYTF
TRBV20-1,TRBD2,.,TRBJ2-3,TGCAGTGCTAGAGACTCGTCCGGCGGGGGGGGCACAGATACGCAGTATTTT,CSARDSSGGGGTDTQYF
TRBV29-1,.,.,TRBJ2-7,TGCAGCGTTGCGTACAGCTCATCCTACGAGCAGTACTTC,CSVAYSSSYEQYF
TRBV7-9,.,.,TRBJ1-2,TGTGCCAGCAGCTTGGGCCGCTACTATGGCTACACCTTC,CASSLGRYYGYTF
TRBV12-3/TRBV12-4,TRBD2,once,TRBJ2-1,TGTGCCAGCAGTTTGCTTAGCGGGGGCCACTCCTACAATGAGCAGTTCTTC,CASSLLSGGHSYNEQFF
TRBV9,TRBD2,.,TRBJ2-1,TGTGCCAGCAGCTCAGCGGGGGGGAGCTCCTACAATGAGCAGTTCTTC,CASSSAGGSSYNEQFF
TRBV15,.,.,TRBJ2-1,TGTGCCACCAGCAGCAACCGCGGGATGAGCTCCTACAATGAGCAGTTCTTC,CATSSNRGMSSYNEQFF